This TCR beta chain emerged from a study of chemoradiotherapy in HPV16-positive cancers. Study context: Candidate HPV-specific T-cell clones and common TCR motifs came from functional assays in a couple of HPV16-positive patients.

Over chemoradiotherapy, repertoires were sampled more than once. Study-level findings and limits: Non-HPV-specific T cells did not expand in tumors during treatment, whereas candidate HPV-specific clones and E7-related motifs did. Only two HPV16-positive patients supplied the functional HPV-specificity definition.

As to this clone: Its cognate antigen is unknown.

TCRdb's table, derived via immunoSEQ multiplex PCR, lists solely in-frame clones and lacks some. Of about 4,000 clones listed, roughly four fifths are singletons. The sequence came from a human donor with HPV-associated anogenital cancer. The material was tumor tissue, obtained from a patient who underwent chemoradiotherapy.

The CDR3 reads CASSYSRGAFGDTQYF. The CDR3 DNA sequence: TGTGCCAGCAGTTACTCGAGGGGGGCTTTCGGAGATACGCAGTATTTT. V usage is TRBV6-5 and J usage is TRBJ2-3, with D perhaps given as TRBD1 or TRBD2 (6 bases each). V was trimmed by 0 bases and J by 5 bases, leaving 15 bases between them. This CDR3 is 16 amino acids long. The V gene's germline CDR1 is MNHEY and CDR2 SVGAGI.